Listed below are T cell receptor beta chains from one sample, sequenced in a study of T cell changes during pregnancy in multiple sclerosis. Measured with immunoSEQ multiplex PCR; TCRdb has only the in-frame clones, and not every one. This table has about 45,000 clones, around 90% appearing once. The sequences come from CD8+ T cells from peripheral blood mononuclear cells, collected in the second trimester of pregnancy. Receptor source: a female donor with multiple sclerosis, enrolled in a pregnancy study. Each CDR3 is given with its conserved first and last residue. The D gene is left open where the match is weak. A clone size is listed for some rows: how often the clone was seen (once, few, many), or a class if it is expanded.

v_call: TRBV27
clone_size: NA
j_call: TRBJ1-2
d_call: TRBD1
cdr3_aa: CASSLLGQGAYGYTF
cdr3_nt: TGTGCCAGCAGTTTATTGGGACAGGGAGCCTATGGCTACACCTTC

v_call: TRBV10-3
clone_size: NA
j_call: TRBJ1-2
d_call: TRBD1
cdr3_aa: CAISESTGVDGYTF
cdr3_nt: TGTGCCATCAGTGAGTCCACAGGGGTGGATGGCTACACCTTC

v_call: TRBV11-1
clone_size: NA
j_call: TRBJ1-1
d_call: TRBD1
cdr3_aa: CASSPTGGLNTEAFF
cdr3_nt: TGTGCCAGCAGCCCGACAGGGGGGCTGAACACTGAAGCTTTCTTT

v_call: TRBV11-3
clone_size: NA
j_call: TRBJ1-1
d_call: NA
cdr3_aa: CASSLPRGEAFF
cdr3_nt: TGTGCCAGCAGCCTCCCGAGGGGGGAAGCTTTCTTT

v_call: TRBV27
clone_size: once
j_call: TRBJ2-1
d_call: NA
cdr3_aa: CASSYHNEQFF
cdr3_nt: TGTGCCAGCAGCTACCACAATGAGCAGTTCTTC

v_call: TRBV9
clone_size: NA
j_call: TRBJ1-1
d_call: NA
cdr3_aa: CASSGRGTGGTEAFF
cdr3_nt: TGTGCCAGCAGCGGACGCGGTACGGGTGGCACTGAAGCTTTCTTT

v_call: TRBV10-3
clone_size: NA
j_call: TRBJ2-7
d_call: TRBD1
cdr3_aa: CAISDMDRGYEQYF
cdr3_nt: TGTGCCATCAGTGACATGGACAGGGGATACGAGCAGTACTTC

v_call: TRBV9
clone_size: NA
j_call: TRBJ2-2
d_call: NA
cdr3_aa: CASSGDVGATGGELFF
cdr3_nt: TGTGCCAGCAGCGGGGATGTGGGGGCAACTGGGGGGGAGCTGTTTTTT

v_call: TRBV4-1
clone_size: NA
j_call: TRBJ2-4
d_call: TRBD2
cdr3_aa: CASSQPPVSAGPKNIQYF
cdr3_nt: TGCGCCAGCAGCCAGCCTCCAGTTTCAGCGGGGCCCAAAAACATTCAGTACTTC

v_call: TRBV4-3
clone_size: NA
j_call: TRBJ1-2
d_call: NA
cdr3_aa: CASSQDRGIYGYTF
cdr3_nt: TGCGCCAGCAGCCAAGATCGAGGGATCTATGGCTACACCTTC

v_call: TRBV9
clone_size: once
j_call: TRBJ1-5
d_call: NA
cdr3_aa: CASSVGGLENQPQHF
cdr3_nt: TGTGCCAGCAGCGTGGGGGGACTCGAGAATCAGCCCCAGCATTTT

v_call: TRBV7-3
clone_size: NA
j_call: TRBJ1-1
d_call: NA
cdr3_aa: CASSPSPGGTEAFF
cdr3_nt: TGTGCCAGCAGCCCCTCCCCCGGGGGGACTGAAGCTTTCTTT

v_call: TRBV9
clone_size: NA
j_call: TRBJ1-2
d_call: TRBD1
cdr3_aa: CASSGDSGGYGYTF
cdr3_nt: TGTGCCAGCAGCGGGGACTCAGGGGGGTATGGCTACACCTTC

v_call: TRBV10-3
clone_size: NA
j_call: TRBJ1-6
d_call: NA
cdr3_aa: CAIMAGTLPNSPLHF
cdr3_nt: TGTGCCATCATGGCCGGGACTCTCCCTAATTCACCCCTCCACTTT

v_call: TRBV19
clone_size: NA
j_call: TRBJ2-4
d_call: TRBD1
cdr3_aa: CASSAGTGGVNIQYF
cdr3_nt: TGTGCCAGTAGTGCCGGGACAGGGGGGGTAAACATTCAGTACTTC

v_call: TRBV5-5
clone_size: NA
j_call: TRBJ1-2
d_call: TRBD1
cdr3_aa: CASTFTGTGLGGYTF
cdr3_nt: TGTGCCAGCACCTTTACCGGGACAGGCCTCGGTGGCTACACCTTC

v_call: TRBV6-1
clone_size: NA
j_call: TRBJ2-3
d_call: TRBD2
cdr3_aa: CASSESSGGGTDTQYF
cdr3_nt: TGTGCCAGCAGTGAGTCTAGCGGGGGGGGGACAGATACGCAGTATTTT

v_call: TRBV7-3
clone_size: NA
j_call: TRBJ2-1
d_call: TRBD1
cdr3_aa: CASSFTGTGLLIHEQFF
cdr3_nt: TGTGCCAGCAGCTTCACGGGGACAGGCCTATTAATCCATGAGCAGTTCTTC

v_call: TRBV6-6
clone_size: NA
j_call: TRBJ1-1
d_call: TRBD1
cdr3_aa: CASSRTGGGDTEAFF
cdr3_nt: TGTGCCAGCAGTCGGACAGGGGGAGGGGACACTGAAGCTTTCTTT

v_call: TRBV7-2
clone_size: NA
j_call: TRBJ1-6
d_call: TRBD1
cdr3_aa: CASSQPGQANSPLHF
cdr3_nt: TGTGCCAGCAGCCAACCGGGACAGGCGAATTCACCCCTCCACTTT

v_call: TRBV5-4
clone_size: NA
j_call: TRBJ1-2
d_call: TRBD1
cdr3_aa: CASSEGTGDYGYTF
cdr3_nt: TGTGCCAGCAGCGAAGGGACAGGGGACTATGGCTACACCTTC

v_call: TRBV2
clone_size: many
j_call: TRBJ1-4
d_call: TRBD1
cdr3_aa: CASGRQGEISHF
cdr3_nt: TGTGCCAGCGGGCGACAGGGGGAAATCTCCCACTTT

v_call: TRBV10-3
clone_size: NA
j_call: TRBJ1-2
d_call: NA
cdr3_aa: CAISGDQGFYGYTF
cdr3_nt: TGTGCCATCAGTGGGGATCAGGGCTTCTATGGCTACACCTTC

v_call: TRBV13
clone_size: NA
j_call: TRBJ1-1
d_call: TRBD1
cdr3_aa: CASSSGGATEAFF
cdr3_nt: TGTGCCAGCAGCTCAGGGGGCGCGACTGAAGCTTTCTTT

v_call: TRBV5-1
clone_size: NA
j_call: TRBJ2-1
d_call: NA
cdr3_aa: CASSLWLDSYNEQFF
cdr3_nt: TGCGCCAGCAGCTTGTGGCTGGACAGTTACAATGAGCAGTTCTTC

v_call: TRBV9
clone_size: NA
j_call: TRBJ1-1
d_call: NA
cdr3_aa: CASSPGGVGTEAFF
cdr3_nt: TGTGCCAGCAGCCCGGGGGGCGTGGGCACTGAAGCTTTCTTT

v_call: TRBV15
clone_size: NA
j_call: TRBJ1-2
d_call: NA
cdr3_aa: CATRNLTGGGYTF
cdr3_nt: TGTGCCACCAGGAACCTGACAGGCGGCGGCTACACCTTC

v_call: TRBV6-1
clone_size: few
j_call: TRBJ1-6
d_call: TRBD1
cdr3_aa: CASSSTGANSPLHF
cdr3_nt: TGTGCCAGCAGCTCGACAGGGGCTAATTCACCCCTCCACTTT

v_call: TRBV6-5
clone_size: NA
j_call: TRBJ2-1
d_call: TRBD2
cdr3_aa: CASSPSSGGHEQFF
cdr3_nt: TGTGCCAGCAGTCCTTCTAGCGGGGGACATGAGCAGTTCTTC

v_call: TRBV9
clone_size: NA
j_call: TRBJ2-3
d_call: NA
cdr3_aa: CASSGARGGTDTQYF
cdr3_nt: TGTGCCAGCAGCGGTGCTAGGGGAGGTACAGATACGCAGTATTTT

v_call: TRBV10-3
clone_size: NA
j_call: TRBJ1-5
d_call: TRBD1
cdr3_aa: CATRSGQGAGGPQHF
cdr3_nt: TGTGCCACCAGGTCGGGACAGGGGGCTGGGGGGCCCCAGCATTTT

v_call: TRBV11-2
clone_size: NA
j_call: TRBJ1-3
d_call: NA
cdr3_aa: CASREPGSGNTIYF
cdr3_nt: TGTGCCAGCAGGGAACCCGGGTCAGGAAACACCATATATTTT

v_call: TRBV6-5
clone_size: NA
j_call: TRBJ1-1
d_call: TRBD1
cdr3_aa: CASSFRTGGVGAFF
cdr3_nt: TGTGCCAGCAGTTTCCGGACAGGGGGCGTAGGGGCTTTCTTT

v_call: TRBV11-2
clone_size: NA
j_call: TRBJ1-3
d_call: NA
cdr3_aa: CASSLIRGGNTIYF
cdr3_nt: TGTGCCAGCAGCTTAATCCGCGGCGGAAACACCATATATTTT

v_call: TRBV11-2
clone_size: NA
j_call: TRBJ1-2
d_call: NA
cdr3_aa: CASSLGRRANYGYTF
cdr3_nt: TGTGCCAGCAGCTTAGGCCGCCGAGCTAACTATGGCTACACCTTC

v_call: TRBV7-2
clone_size: NA
j_call: TRBJ1-1
d_call: NA
cdr3_aa: CASSLRFGWARDTEAFF
cdr3_nt: TGTGCCAGCAGCTTAAGGTTCGGATGGGCCCGTGACACTGAAGCTTTCTTT

v_call: TRBV4-3
clone_size: NA
j_call: TRBJ2-7
d_call: NA
cdr3_aa: CASSQGPGGTYEQYF
cdr3_nt: TGCGCCAGCAGCCAGGGGCCCGGCGGGACCTACGAGCAGTACTTC

v_call: TRBV5-8
clone_size: NA
j_call: TRBJ2-2
d_call: TRBD1
cdr3_aa: CASSRDRGHGELFF
cdr3_nt: TGTGCCAGCAGCCGGGACAGGGGGCACGGGGAGCTGTTTTTT

v_call: TRBV11-2
clone_size: once
j_call: TRBJ2-1
d_call: TRBD2
cdr3_aa: CASSLGAAGGSYNEQFF
cdr3_nt: TGTGCCAGCAGCTTAGGTGCCGCGGGGGGCTCCTACAATGAGCAGTTCTTC

v_call: TRBV4-3
clone_size: NA
j_call: TRBJ2-3
d_call: NA
cdr3_aa: CASSQDRGGGVTDTQYF
cdr3_nt: TGCGCCAGCAGCCAAGATCGAGGAGGCGGGGTCACAGATACGCAGTATTTT

v_call: TRBV9
clone_size: NA
j_call: TRBJ1-4
d_call: NA
cdr3_aa: CASSVTSSTNEKLFF
cdr3_nt: TGTGCCAGCAGCGTAACCAGTTCAACTAATGAAAAACTGTTTTTT

v_call: TRBV7-9
clone_size: NA
j_call: TRBJ1-1
d_call: NA
cdr3_aa: CASSQPGFEAFF
cdr3_nt: TGTGCCAGCAGCCAACCGGGGTTTGAAGCTTTCTTT